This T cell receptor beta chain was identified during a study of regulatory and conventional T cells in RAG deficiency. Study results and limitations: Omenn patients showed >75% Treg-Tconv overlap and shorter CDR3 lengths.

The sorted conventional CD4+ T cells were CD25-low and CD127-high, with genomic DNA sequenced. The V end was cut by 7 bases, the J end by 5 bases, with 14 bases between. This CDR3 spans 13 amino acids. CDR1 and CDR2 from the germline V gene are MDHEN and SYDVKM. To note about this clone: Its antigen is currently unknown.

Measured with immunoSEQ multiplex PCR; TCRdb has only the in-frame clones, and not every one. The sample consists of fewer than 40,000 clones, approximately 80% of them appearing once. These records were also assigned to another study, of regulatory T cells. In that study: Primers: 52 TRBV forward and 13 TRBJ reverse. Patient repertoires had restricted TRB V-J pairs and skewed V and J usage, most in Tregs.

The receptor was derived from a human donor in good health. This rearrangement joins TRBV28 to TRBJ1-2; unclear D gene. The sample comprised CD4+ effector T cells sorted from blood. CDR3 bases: TGTGCCAGCACTACCCGGGTTGAATATGGCTACACCTTC. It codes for CASTTRVEYGYTF.